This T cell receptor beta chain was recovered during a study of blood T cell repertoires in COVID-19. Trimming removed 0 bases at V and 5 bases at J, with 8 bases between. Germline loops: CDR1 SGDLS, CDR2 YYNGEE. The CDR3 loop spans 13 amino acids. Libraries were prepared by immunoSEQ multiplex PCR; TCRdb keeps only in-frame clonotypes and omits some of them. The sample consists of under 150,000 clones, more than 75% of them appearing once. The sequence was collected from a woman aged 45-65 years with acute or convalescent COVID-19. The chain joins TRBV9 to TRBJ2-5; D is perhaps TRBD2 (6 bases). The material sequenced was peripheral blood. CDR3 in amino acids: CASSVAGGETQYF. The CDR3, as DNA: TGTGCCAGCAGCGTAGCCGGGGGTGAGACCCAGTACTTC.